This TCR beta chain was documented in a study of vaccination and CD4 T cells after COVID-19. CDR3 length: 14 amino acids. CDR1 and CDR2 from the germline V gene are DFQATT and SNEGSKA (reference sequence). J gave up 5 bases and V 5 bases, and 8 bases lay outside the gene matches. The assay that was used to sequence DNA from cultured CD4+ T cells was the Oncomine TCR Beta short-read assay. TCRdb redid the calling of the PCR reads with MiXCR, one entry per CDR3 protein. There are under 25,000 distinct CDR3 sequences in the sample; about 80% occur only once, and approximately 18% lies in the top ten. In the case of this clonotype: Its target is unknown.

Described treatment: roughly 10-day PBMC culture with coronavirus spike peptide pools or control peptides (ViraFEST assay). First, ViraFEST expanded antigen-specific T cells with peptide pools, and next it sequenced the TCRs. The chain uses TRBV20-1 and TRBJ1-5, with 8 bases identical to TRBD1. The sequence derives from a human donor who received a COVID-19 vaccine. Sequencing was performed on CD4+ T cells from blood, cultured in vitro, taken after SARS-CoV-2 vaccination. The CDR3: CSAPTGGIDQPQHF. CDR3 bases: TGCAGTGCTCCAACAGGGGGGATCGATCAGCCCCAGCATTTT.